A single sample is the source of the 30 T cell receptor beta chains below, sequenced in a study of blood T cell repertoires in COVID-19. The method was immunoSEQ multiplex PCR; TCRdb's version includes in-frame clones alone and lacks a portion of them. In the table there are around 380,000 clones, around 87% of which are singletons. Sequencing was performed on PBMCs or T cells enriched from blood (not recorded which). The receptors originated from a man in his thirties or forties who had recovered from COVID-19.

The rearrangement joins TRBV2 to TRBJ1-2; unclear D gene. This CDR3 is built from 11 residues. CDR1 is SNHLY, CDR2 FYNNEI, per germline. Trimming shortened V by 3 bases and J by 5 bases, and 4 bases separated the two germline ends. The CDR3 is CASSDRYGYTF. The CDR3 DNA sequence: TGTGCCAGCAGTGACAGATATGGCTACACCTTC.

The chain combines TRBV7-2 with TRBJ2-1; perhaps TRBD2 as D (6 bases). The CDR3 consists of 11 residues. Looked up from germline, CDR1 is SGHTA and CDR2 is FQGNSA. With 6 bases removed from V and 10 bases from J, the gap between germline ends came to 10 bases. CDR3 sequence reads: CASSPSVEQFF. The CDR3 DNA reads TGTGCCAGCAGTCCTAGCGTGGAGCAGTTCTTC.

The chain is built from TRBV5-1 and TRBJ2-1, with 11 positions matching TRBD1. Losses at the gene ends were 2 bases for V and 4 bases for J; bases not matched to a gene: 2. This CDR3 spans 15 amino acids. Per germline, CDR1 SGHRS and CDR2 YFSETQ. Here the CDR3 reads CASSFGTGGYNEQFF. Written as DNA, the CDR3 is TGCGCCAGCAGCTTCGGGACAGGGGGTTACAATGAGCAGTTCTTC.

The chain employs TRBV11-2 and TRBJ2-7, with a possible D match to TRBD2 (5 bases). Trimming took 5 bases from V and 5 from J, leaving 16 bases between them. The CDR3 totals 14 residues. Germline lookup yields CDR1 SGHAT and CDR2 FQNNGV. The CDR3 DNA reads TGTGCCAGCAGCCCCCCCAATACGGGGAACGAGCAGTACTTC. Translated: CASSPPNTGNEQYF.

The V and J genes are TRBV30 and TRBJ1-1; 9 bases map to TRBD1. V shed 3 bases, J shed 4 bases, and the junction held 3 bases outside the gene matches. The CDR3 has 13 residues. Germline V lookup: CDR1 GTSNPN, CDR2 SVGIG (reference sequence). CDR3: CAWRDRGGTEAFF. Written as DNA, the CDR3 is TGTGCCTGGAGGGACAGGGGCGGCACTGAAGCTTTCTTT.

This clone was found a few times. This chain joins TRBV7-9 and TRBJ2-7, with D possibly TRBD1 on 5 matching bases. The CDR3 sequence is 14 residues long. The ends were cut back, 5 bases at V and 1 base at J, with 12 bases in the middle. Germline lookup yields CDR1 SEHNR and CDR2 FQNEAQ (reference sequence). CDR3 sequence (DNA): TGTGCCAGCAGCCCCCAACACAGGTCCTACGAGCAGTACTTC. This encodes CASSPQHRSYEQYF.

The chain recombines TRBV9 with TRBJ1-1, with D possibly being TRBD1 (6 bases). The CDR3 is 16 amino acids. Germline V gene sequence: CDR1 SGDLS, CDR2 YYNGEE. The V end was cut by 0 bases, the J end by 2 bases, with 14 bases between. CDR3 sequence (DNA): TGTGCCAGCAGCGTAGAGCAGGGGCCGATTAACACTGAAGCTTTCTTT. Protein sequence: CASSVEQGPINTEAFF.

CDR3 region: CASSLISGREAFF. CDR3 coding DNA: TGTGCCAGCAGTTTGATTTCTGGCAGGGAAGCTTTCTTT. This rearrangement joins TRBV12-3 or TRBV12-4 to TRBJ1-1; D is uncertain. The CDR3 has 13 amino acids. Between the trimmed V and J ends, which lost 3 bases and 8 bases, there was a span of 13 bases.

V usage is TRBV30 and J usage is TRBJ2-1, with TRBD1 identical over 9 bases. The germline V gene has CDR1 GTSNPN and CDR2 SVGIG (reference sequence). With V trimmed by 7 bases and J by 9 bases, 13 bases remained unmatched. This CDR3 has 14 residues. The CDR3, as DNA: TGTGCCTACCGGGGACAGGGTTTTAGTAGTGAGCAGTTCTTC. Translated, it gives CAYRGQGFSSEQFF. Combining the CDR3 with reference TRBV30 and TRBJ2-1 gives the whole variable domain SQTIHQWPATLVQPVGSPLSLECTVEGTSNPNLYWYRQAAGRGLQLLFYSVGIGQISSEVPQNLSASRPQDRQFILSSKKLLLSDSGFYLCAYRGQGFSSEQFFGPGTRLTVL.

The rearrangement joins TRBV6-1 to TRBJ1-2, with unresolved D. Germline V lookup: CDR1 MNHNS, CDR2 SASEGT. The CDR3 runs 15 residues. The V end was cut by 2 bases, the J end by 8 bases, with 18 bases between. This chain's CDR3 is CASSELQYQAGGYTF. CDR3 coding DNA: TGTGCCAGCAGTGAACTACAATACCAAGCCGGGGGCTACACCTTC.

The chain has TRBV9 and TRBJ1-1, with D maybe TRBD1 (5 bases). The CDR3 is made up of 15 amino acids. V lost 3 bases and J 5 bases, leaving 17 bases between the germline ends. The germline V gene has CDR1 SGDLS and CDR2 YYNGEE. The CDR3 DNA reads TGTGCCAGCAGCGCCTTGGACACAGGAACTACTGAAGCTTTCTTT. It is translated as CASSALDTGTTEAFF.

Regarding this clone: The junction differs from germline at one of its ends, possibly a read error. The V and J genes are TRBV6-5 and TRBJ1-1, with TRBD1 matching 11 bases. Germline V gene data show CDR1 as MNHEY and CDR2 as SVGAGI. The CDR3 sequence is 14 residues long. The CDR3 here is CTSTRRGTGGEAFF. DNA for the CDR3: TGTACCAGCACCCGCCGAGGGACAGGGGGAGAAGCTTTCTTT.

V usage is TRBV2 and J usage is TRBJ2-3, with 8 bases lining up with TRBD2. Germline V gene lookup returns CDR1 SNHLY and CDR2 FYNNEI. The CDR3 length is 15 residues. The junction had 4 bases not matched to a gene; V was cut back by 3 bases and J by 2 bases. The CDR3 is CASSERRGATDTQYF. CDR3 DNA sequence: TGTGCCAGCAGTGAGCGGCGGGGGGCCACAGATACGCAGTATTTT.

The chain couples TRBV27 to TRBJ1-1; possible D gene TRBD1, 6 bases. Trimming left V 3 bases short and J 6 bases short, with 11 bases between. Germline CDR1 is MNHEY and CDR2 is SMNVEV (reference sequence). The CDR3 runs 13 residues. The CDR3 is CASSFLGQPEAFF. DNA for the CDR3: TGTGCCAGCAGTTTCCTCGGACAGCCTGAAGCTTTCTTT.

The chain couples TRBV18 to TRBJ2-5; tentative D call: TRBD2 (5 bases). V lost 0 bases and J lost 2, with 16 bases in between. The CDR3 runs to 17 residues. Germline V lookup: CDR1 KGHSH, CDR2 LQKENI. The CDR3, as DNA: TGTGCCAGCTCACCACCGGAGGCAAATTTAGTTCAAGAGACCCAGTACTTC. Translating gives CASSPPEANLVQETQYF.

This CDR3 reads CASSFKRGITYNEQFF. For the CDR3, the DNA is TGTGCCAGCAGTTTCAAGCGGGGAATAACCTACAATGAGCAGTTCTTC. V and J are TRBV6-5 and TRBJ2-1, with 7 bases fitting TRBD2. The CDR3 consists of 16 residues. J was trimmed by 2 bases and V by 4 bases; bases with no gene match: 8. Germline V gives CDR1 MNHEY, CDR2 SVGAGI.

The chain joins TRBV5-1 to TRBJ2-2; 10 nucleotides line up with TRBD1. The trim removed 5 bases at V and 10 bases at J, leaving 11 bases unmatched. Germline-derived CDR1 and CDR2 are SGHRS and YFSETQ. This CDR3 comprises 15 residues. CDR3 coding DNA: TGCGCCAGCAGTACCGGGACAGGGGTTGCTCCGGAGCTGTTTTTT. Translation: CASSTGTGVAPELFF.

The CDR3 loop is CASSLGTGLREKLFF. CDR3 DNA: TGTGCCAGCAGCTTAGGGACAGGGTTGAGGGAAAAACTGTTTTTT. The chain joins TRBV7-6 to TRBJ1-4, with 8 positions matching TRBD1. In germline, CDR1 is SGHVS, CDR2 FNYEAQ. The CDR3 contains 15 residues. The V and J ends lost 1 base and 8 bases, in that order; junction bases with no gene match: 6.

V usage is TRBV6-5 and J usage is TRBJ1-1, with a tentative D call TRBD1 (6 bases). V lost 8 bases to trimming and J lost 3 bases, with 10 bases between them. Germline CDR1 and CDR2: MNHEY and SVGAGI. There are 12 residues in the CDR3. The CDR3 DNA follows: TGTGCCAGCGTCGACAGGTACACTGAAGCTTTCTTT. Translating gives CASVDRYTEAFF.

The chain combines TRBV9 with TRBJ2-1; D unresolved. CDR1 and CDR2 from the germline V gene are SGDLS and YYNGEE. The CDR3 is 11 residues long. Trimming took off 7 bases at V and 2 bases at J, with 4 bases between the two ends. CDR3 in DNA: TGTGCCAGCGGGCCCTACAATGAGCAGTTCTTC. It is translated as CASGPYNEQFF.

CDR3 amino acids: CASSQVGGDGYTF. CDR3 DNA: TGTGCCAGCAGCCAAGTTGGGGGGGACGGCTACACCTTC. The chain has TRBV3-1 (or the pseudogene TRBV3-2) and TRBJ1-2, with TRBD1 as a possible D gene (5 bases). CDR1 LGHDT and CDR2 YNNKEL come from the germline V gene (reference sequence). The CDR3 is 13 residues long. V was clipped by 1 base and J by 8 bases, with 11 bases between them.

This clone has only one observation. The J gene is TRBJ2-2, the V gene TRBV12-3 or TRBV12-4; possibly TRBD1 for D (5 bases). This CDR3 spans 12 amino acids. V was shortened by 10 bases and J by 7 bases, with 13 bases between the two germline ends. The CDR3 DNA reads as TGTGCCATAGACAGCGCAATCGGGGAGCTGTTTTTT. Amino acids: CAIDSAIGELFF.

This chain links TRBV30 with TRBJ1-6; D is possibly TRBD1 (6 bases). CDR1 is GTSNPN and CDR2 is SVGIG in the germline V gene (reference sequence). This CDR3 contains 13 residues. V was clipped by 1 base and J by 6 bases, with 7 bases between them. The CDR3 sequence: CAWSAGVNSPLHF. The CDR3 DNA follows: TGTGCCTGGAGTGCAGGGGTTAATTCACCCCTCCACTTT.

This chain links TRBV9 with TRBJ2-7; D is unresolved. There are 12 residues in the CDR3. Between the trimmed V and J ends, which lost 4 bases and 4 bases, there was a span of 9 bases. Per the germline V gene, CDR1 is SGDLS and CDR2 is YYNGEE. DNA of the CDR3: TGTGCCAGCAGCCCACGCGGATACGAGCAGTACTTC. It yields the protein CASSPRGYEQYF.

This clone was seen a single time. This chain links TRBV9 with TRBJ1-6; D remains ambiguous. This CDR3 has 15 residues. Germline-derived CDR1 and CDR2 are SGDLS and YYNGEE. V was cut by 3 bases and J by 4 bases, with 11 bases left in between. The CDR3 reads CASSEEDGYNSPLHF. The CDR3 DNA reads as TGTGCCAGCAGCGAGGAGGACGGGTATAATTCACCCCTCCACTTT.

This rearrangement joins TRBV30 to TRBJ2-5, with TRBD2 identical over 13 bases. Germline loops: CDR1 GTSNPN, CDR2 SVGIG (reference sequence). Trimming at V came to 3 bases and at J to 2 bases, leaving 9 bases not matched to a gene. The CDR3 sequence is 17 residues long. Here the CDR3 reads CAWRGTSGAHKQETQYF. In DNA, the CDR3 is TGTGCCTGGAGGGGGACTAGCGGGGCTCACAAACAAGAGACCCAGTACTTC.

This clone is classed as medium-sized. V is TRBV4-1 and J is TRBJ1-1, with 7 bases matching TRBD1. The germline gives CDR1 MGHRA, CDR2 YSYEKL. The CDR3 is made up of 14 amino acids. The J segment lost 0 bases and the V segment lost 8 bases, leaving 6 bases of the junction unmatched. CDR3 amino acids: CASQGGHMNTEAFF. The CDR3 DNA sequence: TGCGCCAGCCAGGGGGGACACATGAACACTGAAGCTTTCTTT.

J is TRBJ2-3 and V is TRBV9; no firm D call. The germline gives CDR1 SGDLS, CDR2 YYNGEE. This CDR3 is built from 15 residues. Trimming took off 0 bases at V and 6 bases at J, with 14 bases between the two ends. In DNA, the CDR3 is TGTGCCAGCAGCGTAGCGGTTCTAGTGTCGGATACGCAGTATTTT. Its translation: CASSVAVLVSDTQYF. Filled out from reference TRBV9 and TRBJ2-3, the complete variable domain reads DSGVTQTPKHLITATGQRVTLRCSPRSGDLSVYWYQQSLDQGLQFLIQYYNGEERAKGNILERFSAQQFPDLHSELNLSSLELGDSALYFCASSVAVLVSDTQYFGPGTRLTVL.

The chain recombines TRBV5-1 with TRBJ2-3; 8 bases map to TRBD1. CDR1 SGHRS and CDR2 YFSETQ come from the germline V gene. The CDR3 totals 15 residues. After removal of 3 bases from V and 4 bases from J, the junction contained 7 bases not matched to a gene. CDR3 DNA: TGCGCCAGCAGCTGGGTGACAGGGGCACCAGATACGCAGTATTTT. This gives the protein CASSWVTGAPDTQYF.

In DNA form, the CDR3 reads TGTGCCAGTAGTATCGACAGGGGCACAGATACGCAGTATTTT. Translation: CASSIDRGTDTQYF. V usage is TRBV19 and J usage is TRBJ2-3; 7 bases agree with TRBD1. The CDR3 extends over 14 amino acids. Germline-derived CDR1 and CDR2 are LNHDA and SQIVND (reference sequence). Losses at the gene ends were 3 bases for V and 1 base for J; bases not matched to a gene: 1.